This record looks at one T cell receptor beta chain sequence and its context. Its antigen is not identified. The data were obtained in a study of vaccination effects on CD4 cells after COVID-19. Cultured cells yielded isolated CD4+ T cells after 10 to 11 days. As their vaccination, participants received two doses of either BNT162b2 or mRNA-1273. TCRdb's table, derived via immunoSEQ multiplex PCR, lists solely in-frame clones and lacks some. The table includes about 57,000 clones, approximately 80% detected once. The starting material was CD4+ T cells from PBMCs cultured without peptide, obtained after COVID-19 vaccination. This sequence was found in a human donor who received a COVID-19 vaccine.

The chain's CDR3 is CASSQYWRGSNTGELFF. CDR3 bases: TGTGCCAGCAGCCAGTACTGGAGAGGGTCCAACACCGGGGAGCTGTTTTTT. The V and J genes are TRBV3-1 (or the pseudogene TRBV3-2) and TRBJ2-2; maybe TRBD2 (5 bases). V lost 3 bases, J lost 2 bases, and 16 bases lay in between. CDR1 is LGHDT and CDR2 is YNNKEL in the germline V gene (reference sequence). This CDR3 is 17 amino acids long.